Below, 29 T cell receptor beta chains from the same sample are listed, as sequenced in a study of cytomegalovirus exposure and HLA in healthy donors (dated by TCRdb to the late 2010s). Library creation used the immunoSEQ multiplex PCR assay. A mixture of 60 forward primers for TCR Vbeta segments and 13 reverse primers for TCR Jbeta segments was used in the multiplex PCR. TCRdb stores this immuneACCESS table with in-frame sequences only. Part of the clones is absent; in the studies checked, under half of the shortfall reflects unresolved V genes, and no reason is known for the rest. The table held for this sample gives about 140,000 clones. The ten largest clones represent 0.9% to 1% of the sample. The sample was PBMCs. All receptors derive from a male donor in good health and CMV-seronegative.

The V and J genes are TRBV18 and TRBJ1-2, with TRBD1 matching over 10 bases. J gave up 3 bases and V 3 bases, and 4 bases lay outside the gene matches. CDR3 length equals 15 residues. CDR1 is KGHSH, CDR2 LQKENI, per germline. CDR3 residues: CASSPGQGLDYGYTF. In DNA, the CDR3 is TGTGCCAGCTCACCGGGACAGGGGTTAGACTATGGCTACACCTTC.

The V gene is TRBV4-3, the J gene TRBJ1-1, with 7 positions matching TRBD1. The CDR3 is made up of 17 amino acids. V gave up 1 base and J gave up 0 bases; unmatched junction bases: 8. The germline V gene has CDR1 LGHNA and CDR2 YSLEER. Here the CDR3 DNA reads TGCGCCAGCAGCCAAGCTCGGACAGGACTTATGAACACTGAAGCTTTCTTT. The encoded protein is CASSQARTGLMNTEAFF.

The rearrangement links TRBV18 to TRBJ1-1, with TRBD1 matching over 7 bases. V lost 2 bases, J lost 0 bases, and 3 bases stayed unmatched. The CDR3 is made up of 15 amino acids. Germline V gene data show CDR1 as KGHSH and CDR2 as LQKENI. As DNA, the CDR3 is TGTGCCAGCTCACCAACAGGGGCTATGAACACTGAAGCTTTCTTT. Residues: CASSPTGAMNTEAFF. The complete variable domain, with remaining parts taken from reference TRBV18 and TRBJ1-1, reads NAGVMQNPRHLVRRRGQEARLRCSPMKGHSHVYWYRQLPEEGLKFMVYLQKENIIDESGMPKERFSAEFPKEGPSILRIQQVVRGDSAAYFCASSPTGAMNTEAFFGQGTRLTVV.

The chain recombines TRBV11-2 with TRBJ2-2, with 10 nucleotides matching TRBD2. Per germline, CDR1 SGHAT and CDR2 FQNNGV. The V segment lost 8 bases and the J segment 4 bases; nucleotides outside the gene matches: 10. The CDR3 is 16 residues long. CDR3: CASWTSGFTGTGELFF. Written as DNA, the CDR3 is TGTGCCAGCTGGACTAGCGGATTTACGGGCACCGGGGAGCTGTTTTTT.

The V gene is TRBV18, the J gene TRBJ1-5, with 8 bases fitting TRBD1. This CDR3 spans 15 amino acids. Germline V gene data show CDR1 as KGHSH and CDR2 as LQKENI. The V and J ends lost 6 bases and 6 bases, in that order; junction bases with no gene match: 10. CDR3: CASSPGGSELQPQHF. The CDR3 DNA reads TGTGCCAGCTCCCCAGGGGGCTCGGAGCTTCAGCCCCAGCATTTT.

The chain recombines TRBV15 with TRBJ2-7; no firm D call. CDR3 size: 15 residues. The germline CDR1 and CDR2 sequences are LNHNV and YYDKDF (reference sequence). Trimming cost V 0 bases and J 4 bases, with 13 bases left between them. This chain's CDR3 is CATSRDRDRQYEQYF. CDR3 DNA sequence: TGTGCCACCAGCAGAGATCGTGATCGCCAGTACGAGCAGTACTTC.

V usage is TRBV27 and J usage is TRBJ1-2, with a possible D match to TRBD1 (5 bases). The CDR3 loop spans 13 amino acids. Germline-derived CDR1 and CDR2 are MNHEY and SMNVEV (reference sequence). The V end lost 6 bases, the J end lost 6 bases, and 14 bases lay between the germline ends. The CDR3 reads CASSQPSGHGYTF. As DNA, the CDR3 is TGTGCCAGCAGCCAACCGTCAGGGCATGGCTACACCTTC.

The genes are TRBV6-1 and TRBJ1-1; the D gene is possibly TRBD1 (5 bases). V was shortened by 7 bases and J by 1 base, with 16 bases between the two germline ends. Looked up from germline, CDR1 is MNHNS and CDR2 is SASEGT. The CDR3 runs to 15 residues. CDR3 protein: CASTLDGGKNTEAFF. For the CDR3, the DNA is TGTGCCAGCACCCTAGATGGGGGGAAGAACACTGAAGCTTTCTTT.

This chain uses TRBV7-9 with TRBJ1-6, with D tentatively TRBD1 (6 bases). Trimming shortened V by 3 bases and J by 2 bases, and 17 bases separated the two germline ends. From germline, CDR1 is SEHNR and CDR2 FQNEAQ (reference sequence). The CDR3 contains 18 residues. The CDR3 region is CASSFDPGEGTYNSPLHF. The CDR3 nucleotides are TGTGCCAGCAGCTTTGATCCAGGGGAGGGCACCTATAATTCACCCCTCCACTTT. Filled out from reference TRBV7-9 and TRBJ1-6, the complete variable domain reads DTGVSQNPRHKITKRGQNVTFRCDPISEHNRLYWYRQTLGQGPEFLTYFQNEAQLEKSRLLSDRFSAERPKGSFSTLEIQRTEQGDSAMYLCASSFDPGEGTYNSPLHFGNGTRLTVT.

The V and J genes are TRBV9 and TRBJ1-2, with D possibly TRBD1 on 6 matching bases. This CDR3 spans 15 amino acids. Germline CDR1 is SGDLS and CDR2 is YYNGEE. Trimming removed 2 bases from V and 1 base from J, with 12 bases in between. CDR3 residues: CASSVSRGHNYGYTF. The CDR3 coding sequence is TGTGCCAGCAGCGTGAGCAGGGGCCATAACTATGGCTACACCTTC.

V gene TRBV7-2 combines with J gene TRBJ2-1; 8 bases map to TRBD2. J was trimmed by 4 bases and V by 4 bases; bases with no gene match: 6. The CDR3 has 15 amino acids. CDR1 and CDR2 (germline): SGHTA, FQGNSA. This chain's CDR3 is CASSSIAGTYNEQFF. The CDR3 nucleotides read TGTGCCAGCAGCTCTATAGCGGGGACATACAATGAGCAGTTCTTC.

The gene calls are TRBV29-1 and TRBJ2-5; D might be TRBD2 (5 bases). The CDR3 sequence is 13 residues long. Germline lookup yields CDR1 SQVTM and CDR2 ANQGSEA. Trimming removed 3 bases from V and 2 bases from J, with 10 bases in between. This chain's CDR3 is CSVDPRTQETQYF. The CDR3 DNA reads TGCAGCGTTGACCCCCGGACTCAAGAGACCCAGTACTTC.

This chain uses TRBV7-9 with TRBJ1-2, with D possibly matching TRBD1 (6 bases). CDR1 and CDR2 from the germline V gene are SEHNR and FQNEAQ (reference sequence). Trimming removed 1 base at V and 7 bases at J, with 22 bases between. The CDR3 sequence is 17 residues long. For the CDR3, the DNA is TGTGCCAGCAGCTTAGTCGTAACAGGGCTCCATGGAGGTGGCTACACCTTC. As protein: CASSLVVTGLHGGGYTF. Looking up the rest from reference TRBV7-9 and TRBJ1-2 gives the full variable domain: DTGVSQNPRHKITKRGQNVTFRCDPISEHNRLYWYRQTLGQGPEFLTYFQNEAQLEKSRLLSDRFSAERPKGSFSTLEIQRTEQGDSAMYLCASSLVVTGLHGGGYTFGSGTRLTVV.

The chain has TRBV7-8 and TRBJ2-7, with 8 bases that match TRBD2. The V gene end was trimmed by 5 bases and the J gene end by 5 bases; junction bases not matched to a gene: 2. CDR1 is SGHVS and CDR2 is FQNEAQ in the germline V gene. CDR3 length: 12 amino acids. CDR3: CASSRAGDEQYF. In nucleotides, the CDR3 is TGTGCCAGCAGCCGAGCGGGGGACGAGCAGTACTTC.

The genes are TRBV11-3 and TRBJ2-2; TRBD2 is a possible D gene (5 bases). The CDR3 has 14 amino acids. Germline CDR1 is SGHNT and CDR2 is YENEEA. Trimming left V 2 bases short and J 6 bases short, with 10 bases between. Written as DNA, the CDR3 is TGTGCCAGCAGCTTAACTCGGGAATCCGGGGAGCTGTTTTTT. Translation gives CASSLTRESGELFF.

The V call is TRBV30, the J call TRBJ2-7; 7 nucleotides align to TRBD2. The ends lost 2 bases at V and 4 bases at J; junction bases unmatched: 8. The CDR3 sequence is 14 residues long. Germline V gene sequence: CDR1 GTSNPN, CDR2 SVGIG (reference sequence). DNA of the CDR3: TGTGCCTGGAGTTTCCGACTAGCCAGATACGAGCAGTACTTC. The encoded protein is CAWSFRLARYEQYF.

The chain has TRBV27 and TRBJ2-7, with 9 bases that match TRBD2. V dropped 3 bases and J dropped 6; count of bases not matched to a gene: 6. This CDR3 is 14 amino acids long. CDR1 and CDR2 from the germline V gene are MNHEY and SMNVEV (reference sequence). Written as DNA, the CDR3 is TGTGCCAGCAGTTTCAGCGGGGGGCAGAGCGAGCAGTACTTC. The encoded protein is CASSFSGGQSEQYF.

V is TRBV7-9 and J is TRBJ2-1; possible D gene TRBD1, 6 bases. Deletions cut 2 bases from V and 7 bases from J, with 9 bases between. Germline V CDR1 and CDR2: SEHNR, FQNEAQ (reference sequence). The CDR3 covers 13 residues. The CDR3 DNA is TGTGCCAGCAGCTTACAGGGGTGGAATGAGCAGTTCTTC. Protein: CASSLQGWNEQFF.

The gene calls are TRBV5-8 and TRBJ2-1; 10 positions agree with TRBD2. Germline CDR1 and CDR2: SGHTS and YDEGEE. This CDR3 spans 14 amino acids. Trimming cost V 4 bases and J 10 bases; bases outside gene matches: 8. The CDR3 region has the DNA TGTGCCAGCAGCCCCCGGACTAGCGGTGAGGAGCAGTTCTTC. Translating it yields CASSPRTSGEEQFF.

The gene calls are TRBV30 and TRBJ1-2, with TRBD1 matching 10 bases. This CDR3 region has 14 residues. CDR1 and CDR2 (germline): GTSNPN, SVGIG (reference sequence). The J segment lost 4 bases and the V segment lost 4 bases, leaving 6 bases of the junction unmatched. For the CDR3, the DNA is TGTGCCTGGAACACCGGGACAGGGGCCTATGGCTACACCTTC. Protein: CAWNTGTGAYGYTF.

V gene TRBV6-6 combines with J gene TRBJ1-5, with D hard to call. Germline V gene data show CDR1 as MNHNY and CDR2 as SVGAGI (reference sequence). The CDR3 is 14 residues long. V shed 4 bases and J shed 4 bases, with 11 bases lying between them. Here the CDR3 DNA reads TGTGCCAGCAGTTCGAAAGTCGGGAATCAGCCCCAGCATTTT. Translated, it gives CASSSKVGNQPQHF.

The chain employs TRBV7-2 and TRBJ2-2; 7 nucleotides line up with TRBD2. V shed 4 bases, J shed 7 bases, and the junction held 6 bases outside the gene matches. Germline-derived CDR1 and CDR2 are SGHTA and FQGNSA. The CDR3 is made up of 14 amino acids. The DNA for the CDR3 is TGTGCCAGCAGCTCCTTCACTAGCGACGGGGAGCTGTTTTTT. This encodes CASSSFTSDGELFF.

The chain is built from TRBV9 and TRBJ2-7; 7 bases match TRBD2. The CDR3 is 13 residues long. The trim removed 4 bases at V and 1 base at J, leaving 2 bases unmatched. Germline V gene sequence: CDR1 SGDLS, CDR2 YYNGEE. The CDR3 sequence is CASSSGVSYEQYF. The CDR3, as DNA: TGTGCCAGCAGCAGCGGGGTATCCTACGAGCAGTACTTC.

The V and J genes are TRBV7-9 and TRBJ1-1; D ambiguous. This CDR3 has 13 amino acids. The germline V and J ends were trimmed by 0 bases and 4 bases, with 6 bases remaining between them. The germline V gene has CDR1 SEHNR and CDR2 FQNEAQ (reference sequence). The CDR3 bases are TGTGCCAGCAGCTTAGCGGAGGCCACTGAAGCTTTCTTT. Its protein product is CASSLAEATEAFF.

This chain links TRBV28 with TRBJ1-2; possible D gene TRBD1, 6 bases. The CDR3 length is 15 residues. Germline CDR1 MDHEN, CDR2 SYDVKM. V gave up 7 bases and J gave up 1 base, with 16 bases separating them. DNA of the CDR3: TGTGCCAGCACCTCGGGGGGGGCTCATAACTATGGCTACACCTTC. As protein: CASTSGGAHNYGYTF.

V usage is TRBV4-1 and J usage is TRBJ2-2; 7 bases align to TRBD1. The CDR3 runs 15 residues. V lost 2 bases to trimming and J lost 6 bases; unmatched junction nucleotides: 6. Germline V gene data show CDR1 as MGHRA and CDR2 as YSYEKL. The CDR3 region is CASSQSGTEAGELFF. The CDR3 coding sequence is TGCGCCAGCAGCCAATCCGGGACAGAGGCCGGGGAGCTGTTTTTT.

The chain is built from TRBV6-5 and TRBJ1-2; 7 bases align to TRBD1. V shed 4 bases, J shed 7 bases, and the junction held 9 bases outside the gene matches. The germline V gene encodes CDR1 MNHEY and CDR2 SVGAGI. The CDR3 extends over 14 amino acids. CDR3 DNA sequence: TGTGCCAGCAGTTTCAGCGACAGGGCGGGTGGCTACACCTTC. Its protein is CASSFSDRAGGYTF.

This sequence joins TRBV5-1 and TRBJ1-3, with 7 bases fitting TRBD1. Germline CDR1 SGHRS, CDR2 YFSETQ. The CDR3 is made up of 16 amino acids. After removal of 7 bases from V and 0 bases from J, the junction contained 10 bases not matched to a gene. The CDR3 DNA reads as TGCGCCAGCGGAGAGGGTGGACAGGCCTCTGGAAACACCATATATTTT. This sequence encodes CASGEGGQASGNTIYF.

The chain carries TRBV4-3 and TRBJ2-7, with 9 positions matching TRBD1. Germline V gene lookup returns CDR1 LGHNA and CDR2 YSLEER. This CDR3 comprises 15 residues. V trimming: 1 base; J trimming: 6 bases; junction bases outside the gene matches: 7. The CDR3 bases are TGCGCCAGCAGCCAAGTGGGACAGGGTCTACGCGAGCAGTACTTC. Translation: CASSQVGQGLREQYF.